One and the same sample provided the 21 T cell receptor beta chains below, sequenced in a study of blood T cell repertoires in COVID-19. Sequencing used immunoSEQ multiplex PCR; TCRdb keeps in-frame clones, though not all of them. This sample carries approximately 160,000 clones, approximately 80% of them seen once, and the ten largest clones take around 6.1%. The sequenced sample was PBMCs or T cells enriched from blood (not recorded which). These receptors were obtained from a man aged 40-49 years who had recovered from COVID-19.

The V gene is TRBV7-3, the J gene TRBJ1-1; D is undetermined. Germline CDR1 and CDR2: SGHTA and FQGTGA. With 2 bases removed from V and 7 bases from J, the gap between germline ends came to 14 bases. The CDR3 runs 14 residues. This CDR3 is CASSLGSEGSEAFF. DNA for the CDR3: TGTGCCAGCAGCTTAGGGTCCGAGGGCAGTGAAGCTTTCTTT. Full variable domain (outside the CDR3, taken from reference TRBV7-3 and TRBJ1-1): GAGVSQTPSNKVTEKGKYVELRCDPISGHTALYWYRQSLGQGPEFLIYFQGTGAADDSGLPNDRFFAVRPEGSVSTLKIQRTERGDSAVYLCASSLGSEGSEAFFGQGTRLTVV.

This clone was counted once. The chain joins TRBV30 to TRBJ2-5, with D possibly TRBD2 on 7 matching bases. Per the germline V gene, CDR1 is GTSNPN and CDR2 is SVGIG (reference sequence). This CDR3 comprises 15 residues. The ends were cut back, 1 base at V and 5 bases at J, with 17 bases in the middle. CDR3 residues: CAWSEGAGRGETQYF. In nucleotides, the CDR3 is TGTGCCTGGAGTGAAGGAGCGGGGAGGGGGGAGACCCAGTACTTC.

The chain is built from TRBV30 and TRBJ1-2, with 12 bases aligning to TRBD1. The CDR3 consists of 13 residues. The germline gives CDR1 GTSNPN, CDR2 SVGIG (reference sequence). Trimming cost V 7 bases and J 8 bases; bases outside gene matches: 8. CDR3 region: CALYSGTGGGYTF. The CDR3, as DNA: TGTGCCTTATACTCAGGGACAGGGGGCGGCTACACCTTC. The complete variable domain, with remaining parts taken from reference TRBV30 and TRBJ1-2, reads SQTIHQWPATLVQPVGSPLSLECTVEGTSNPNLYWYRQAAGRGLQLLFYSVGIGQISSEVPQNLSASRPQDRQFILSSKKLLLSDSGFYLCALYSGTGGGYTFGSGTRLTVV.

A single count supports this clone. The chain is built from TRBV7-2 and TRBJ2-7; TRBD2 aligns across 13 bases. The CDR3 sequence is 17 residues long. Germline loops: CDR1 SGHTA, CDR2 FQGNSA. The V and J ends lost 5 bases and 0 bases, in that order; junction bases with no gene match: 7. The CDR3 spells CASSPRLAGGLSYEQYF. CDR3 DNA: TGTGCCAGCAGCCCTAGACTAGCGGGGGGCCTCTCCTACGAGCAGTACTTC.

The rearrangement uses TRBV7-9 and TRBJ2-5, with a tentative D call TRBD1 (6 bases). Looked up from germline, CDR1 is SEHNR and CDR2 is FQNEAQ (reference sequence). The V gene lost 5 bases and the J gene lost 3 bases, with 16 bases spanning the gap. The CDR3 totals 15 residues. The CDR3 nucleotides read TGTGCCAGCAGCCGAGGCCAGGGGAGCGAAGAGACCCAGTACTTC. Protein sequence: CASSRGQGSEETQYF. Variable domain in full (rest from reference TRBV7-9 and TRBJ2-5): DTGVSQNPRHKITKRGQNVTFRCDPISEHNRLYWYRQTLGQGPEFLTYFQNEAQLEKSRLLSDRFSAERPKGSFSTLEIQRTEQGDSAMYLCASSRGQGSEETQYFGPGTRLLVL.

V gene TRBV5-8 combines with J gene TRBJ1-6; 7 positions agree with TRBD1. This CDR3 has 14 residues. The germline V gene encodes CDR1 SGHTS and CDR2 YDEGEE. V lost 0 bases and J lost 9; bases outside the gene matches: 3. For the CDR3, the DNA is TGTGCCAGCAGCTTGGGACAGGGCGCTTCACCCCTCCACTTT. This translates into CASSLGQGASPLHF.

The V and J genes are TRBV5-6 and TRBJ1-3; TRBD1 aligns across 8 bases. CDR3 length: 18 residues. With 0 bases clipped from V and 0 bases from J, the junction kept 8 bases outside the gene matches. Germline V CDR1 and CDR2: SGHDT, YYEEEE. The CDR3 reads CASSLEGSRGPSGNTIYF. Written as DNA, the CDR3 is TGTGCCAGCAGCTTGGAAGGTTCCAGGGGGCCCTCTGGAAACACCATATATTTT.

This sequence joins TRBV28 and TRBJ1-4; TRBD1 matches at 9 bases. Germline V gene sequence: CDR1 MDHEN, CDR2 SYDVKM. The length of the CDR3 is 17 residues. V was pared by 5 bases and J by 4 bases, with 11 bases of the junction left unmatched. The CDR3, as DNA: TGTGCCAGCAGTCCCTACAGGACAGGGGAGGATAATGAAAAACTGTTTTTT. This gives the protein CASSPYRTGEDNEKLFF.

The chain combines TRBV30 with TRBJ2-7, with 11 bases aligning to TRBD2. The J segment lost 3 bases and the V segment lost 1 base, leaving 5 bases of the junction unmatched. Germline-derived CDR1 and CDR2 are GTSNPN and SVGIG (reference sequence). This CDR3 region has 15 residues. The CDR3: CAWSGLAGGIYEQYF. CDR3 coding DNA: TGTGCCTGGAGTGGTCTAGCGGGGGGAATCTACGAGCAGTACTTC.

This clone was seen more than once but under ten times. The V and J genes are TRBV18 and TRBJ1-1; D call uncertain. Trimming pared 6 bases from V and 1 base from J, leaving 15 bases between. The length of the CDR3 is 15 residues. From germline, CDR1 is KGHSH and CDR2 LQKENI. CDR3 amino acids: CASSPVSAANTEAFF. The CDR3 DNA follows: TGTGCCAGCTCCCCTGTCTCGGCGGCGAACACTGAAGCTTTCTTT. The complete variable domain, with remaining parts taken from reference TRBV18 and TRBJ1-1, reads NAGVMQNPRHLVRRRGQEARLRCSPMKGHSHVYWYRQLPEEGLKFMVYLQKENIIDESGMPKERFSAEFPKEGPSILRIQQVVRGDSAAYFCASSPVSAANTEAFFGQGTRLTVV.

This clone appeared once. The chain has TRBV5-4 and TRBJ1-1; 7 nucleotides line up with TRBD1. Germline V lookup: CDR1 SGHNT, CDR2 YYREEE (reference sequence). Unmatched junction bases numbered 16, after V lost 6 bases and J lost 14 bases. The CDR3 extends over 13 amino acids. The CDR3 spells CASTPLTGIDGFF. The CDR3 bases are TGTGCCAGCACGCCCCTGACAGGGATCGACGGCTTCTTT.

J is TRBJ2-2 and V is TRBV5-8; the D gene is possibly TRBD2 (7 bases). The CDR3 consists of 17 residues. Trimming stripped 0 bases from V and 5 bases from J, with 17 bases between. Germline V CDR1 and CDR2: SGHTS, YDEGEE. The CDR3 sequence: CASSLDGPGGSTGELFF. CDR3 in DNA: TGTGCCAGCAGCTTGGATGGGCCGGGGGGCTCAACCGGGGAGCTGTTTTTT.

CDR3 residues: CASSDWDRGQGSETQYF. CDR3 DNA sequence: TGTGCCAGCAGTGATTGGGACAGGGGACAAGGTTCGGAGACCCAGTACTTC. The genes are TRBV2 and TRBJ2-5, with 10 bases identical to TRBD1. CDR3 length: 17 amino acids. The V gene's germline CDR1 is SNHLY and CDR2 FYNNEI. V gave up 3 bases and J gave up 5 bases; unmatched junction bases: 12.

The chain combines TRBV7-3 with TRBJ1-1; D unresolved. CDR1 and CDR2 from the germline V gene are SGHTA and FQGTGA. V dropped 8 bases and J dropped 2 bases, with 18 bases sitting between them. The CDR3 contains 15 residues. The CDR3 sequence is CASLYSAGSNTEAFF. In DNA, the CDR3 is TGTGCCAGCCTCTATTCGGCAGGATCAAACACTGAAGCTTTCTTT. The whole variable domain, filled in from reference TRBV7-3 and TRBJ1-1, reads GAGVSQTPSNKVTEKGKYVELRCDPISGHTALYWYRQSLGQGPEFLIYFQGTGAADDSGLPNDRFFAVRPEGSVSTLKIQRTERGDSAVYLCASLYSAGSNTEAFFGQGTRLTVV.

V and J are TRBV9 and TRBJ2-1, with 13 bases fitting TRBD2. The CDR3 sequence is 16 residues long. Germline assignment: CDR1 SGDLS and CDR2 YYNGEE. The V and J ends lost 5 bases and 9 bases, in that order; junction bases with no gene match: 11. CDR3 sequence reads: CASSWTSGGSASEQFF. For the CDR3, the DNA is TGTGCCAGCAGTTGGACTAGCGGGGGCTCTGCCAGTGAGCAGTTCTTC.

This chain connects TRBV29-1 to TRBJ2-1; 7 bases fit TRBD1. CDR3 length: 13 residues. J lost 6 bases, V lost 6 bases, and 8 bases had no gene match. The germline V gene has CDR1 SQVTM and CDR2 ANQGSEA. This CDR3 is CSVPPAGGNEQFF. The CDR3 nucleotides read TGCAGCGTGCCGCCGGCAGGGGGCAATGAGCAGTTCTTC.

The chain carries TRBV19 and TRBJ1-4; 8 bases match TRBD1. The CDR3 is 16 amino acids. CDR1 is LNHDA, CDR2 SQIVND, per germline (reference sequence). With 1 base clipped from V and 6 bases from J, the junction kept 7 bases outside the gene matches. The CDR3 coding sequence is TGTGCCAGTAGTATAGCCCTGGACAGGGTCGATGAAAAACTGTTTTTT. This sequence encodes CASSIALDRVDEKLFF.

This chain joins TRBV10-2 and TRBJ2-1; maybe TRBD2 (7 bases). Germline lookup yields CDR1 WSHSY and CDR2 SAAADI. The CDR3 is 15 residues long. With 8 bases removed from V and 10 bases from J, the gap between germline ends came to 24 bases. The CDR3 spells CASQGPGGRLGEQFF. CDR3 in DNA: TGCGCCAGCCAAGGCCCCGGGGGGCGCCTGGGAGAGCAGTTCTTC.

The CDR3 DNA is TGTGCCAGCAGGGGGGGACAGTCCTCTAACTATGGCTACACCTTC. Translating it yields CASRGGQSSNYGYTF. The chain combines TRBV9 with TRBJ1-2; 7 nucleotides align to TRBD1. V lost 5 bases and J lost 0; bases outside the gene matches: 7. The germline CDR1 and CDR2 sequences are SGDLS and YYNGEE. CDR3 size: 15 residues.

The chain employs TRBV9 and TRBJ1-1; the D is unclear. The V gene lost 0 bases and the J gene lost 3 bases, with 12 bases spanning the gap. Looked up from germline, CDR1 is SGDLS and CDR2 is YYNGEE. The CDR3 extends over 15 amino acids. The CDR3 here is CASSVGSGIHTEAFF. The CDR3 DNA sequence: TGTGCCAGCAGCGTAGGGTCCGGGATCCACACTGAAGCTTTCTTT.

This clone was picked up a small number of times. CDR3 region: CASSLVGAVYEQYV. The CDR3, as DNA: TGTGCCAGCAGCCTGGTGGGGGCGGTCTACGAGCAGTACGTC. The J gene is TRBJ2-7, the V gene TRBV7-9; weak D call: TRBD1 (6 bases). The V end lost 5 bases, the J end lost 3 bases, and 14 bases lay between the germline ends. CDR3 length equals 14 residues. Germline assignment: CDR1 SEHNR and CDR2 FQNEAQ (reference sequence).